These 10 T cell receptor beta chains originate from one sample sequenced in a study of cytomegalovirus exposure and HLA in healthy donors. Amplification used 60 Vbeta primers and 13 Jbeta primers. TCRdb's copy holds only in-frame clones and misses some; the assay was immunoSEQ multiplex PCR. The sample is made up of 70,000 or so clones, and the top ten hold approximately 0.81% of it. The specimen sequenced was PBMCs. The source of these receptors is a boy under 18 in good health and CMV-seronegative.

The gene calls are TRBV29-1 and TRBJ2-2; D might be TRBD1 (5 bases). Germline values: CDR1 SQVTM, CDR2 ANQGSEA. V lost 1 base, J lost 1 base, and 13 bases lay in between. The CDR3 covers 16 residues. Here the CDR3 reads CSVEGTGYQNTGELFF. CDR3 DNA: TGCAGCGTTGAAGGAACAGGCTACCAGAACACCGGGGAGCTGTTTTTT.

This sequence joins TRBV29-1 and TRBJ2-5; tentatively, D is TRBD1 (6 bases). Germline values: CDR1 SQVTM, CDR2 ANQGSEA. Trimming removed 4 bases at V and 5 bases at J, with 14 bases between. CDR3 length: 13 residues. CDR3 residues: CSVGGQGRETQYF. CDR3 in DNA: TGCAGCGTTGGGGGGCAGGGCCGGGAGACCCAGTACTTC. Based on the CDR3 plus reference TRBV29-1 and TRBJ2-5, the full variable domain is SAVISQKPSRDICQRGTSLTIQCQVDSQVTMMFWYRQQPGQSLTLIATANQGSEATYESGFVIDKFPISRPNLTFSTLTVSNMSPEDSSIYLCSVGGQGRETQYFGPGTRLLVL.

CDR3 in amino acids: CASSVSGTGPPEAFF. CDR3 bases: TGCGCCAGCAGCGTGTCCGGGACAGGGCCCCCTGAAGCTTTCTTT. The chain joins TRBV5-1 to TRBJ1-1, with TRBD1 identical over 9 bases. The V segment lost 4 bases and the J segment 6 bases; nucleotides outside the gene matches: 10. The V gene's germline CDR1 is SGHRS and CDR2 YFSETQ. The CDR3 is 15 amino acids.

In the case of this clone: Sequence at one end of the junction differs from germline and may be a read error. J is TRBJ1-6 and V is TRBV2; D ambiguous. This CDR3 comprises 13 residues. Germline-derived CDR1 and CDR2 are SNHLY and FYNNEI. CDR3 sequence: CASKNLPNSPLHF. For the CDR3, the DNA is TGTGCCAGCAAGAATCTTCCTAATTCACCCCTACACTTT.

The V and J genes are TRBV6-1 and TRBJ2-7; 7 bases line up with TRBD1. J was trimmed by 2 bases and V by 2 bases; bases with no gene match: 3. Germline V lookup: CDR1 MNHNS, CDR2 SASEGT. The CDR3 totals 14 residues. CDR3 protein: CASSERDSAYEQYF. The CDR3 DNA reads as TGTGCCAGCAGTGAACGGGACAGCGCCTACGAGCAGTACTTC.

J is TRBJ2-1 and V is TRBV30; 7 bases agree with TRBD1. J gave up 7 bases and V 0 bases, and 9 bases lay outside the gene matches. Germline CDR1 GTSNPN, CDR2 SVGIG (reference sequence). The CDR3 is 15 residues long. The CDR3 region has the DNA TGTGCCTGGAGTGTACGGCTCCGACAGGGTAATGAGCAGTTCTTC. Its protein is CAWSVRLRQGNEQFF.

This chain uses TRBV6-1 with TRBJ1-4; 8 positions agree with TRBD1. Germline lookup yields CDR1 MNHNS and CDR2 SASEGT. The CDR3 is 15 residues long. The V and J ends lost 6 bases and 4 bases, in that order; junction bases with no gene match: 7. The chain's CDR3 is CASSGRTGLNEKLFF. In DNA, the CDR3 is TGTGCCAGCAGCGGTCGGACAGGGCTTAATGAAAAACTGTTTTTT.

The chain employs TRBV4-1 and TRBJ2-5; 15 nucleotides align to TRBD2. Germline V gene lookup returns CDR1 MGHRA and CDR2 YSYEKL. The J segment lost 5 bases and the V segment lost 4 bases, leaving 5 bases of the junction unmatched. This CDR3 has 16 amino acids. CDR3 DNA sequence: TGCGCCAGCAGCCGGACTAGCGGGGGGGCTTTCGAGACCCAGTACTTC. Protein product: CASSRTSGGAFETQYF.

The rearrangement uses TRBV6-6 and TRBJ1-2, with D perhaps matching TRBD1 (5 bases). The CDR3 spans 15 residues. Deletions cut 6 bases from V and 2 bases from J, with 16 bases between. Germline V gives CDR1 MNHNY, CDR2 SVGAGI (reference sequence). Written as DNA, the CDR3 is TGTGCCAGCAGGCTCAGGGCCGTAGAGAACTATGGCTACACCTTC. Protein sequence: CASRLRAVENYGYTF.

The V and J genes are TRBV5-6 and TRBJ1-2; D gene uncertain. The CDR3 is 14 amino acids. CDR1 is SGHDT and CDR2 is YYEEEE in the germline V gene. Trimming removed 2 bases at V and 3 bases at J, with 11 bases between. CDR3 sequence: CASSLVRADYGYTF. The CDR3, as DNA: TGTGCCAGCAGCTTAGTGAGGGCCGACTATGGCTACACCTTC.